The rows below give T cell receptor beta chains drawn from one sample of a study of CD8 T cells in Susac syndrome. Using its own MiXCR run on the immunoSEQ multiplex PCR reads, TCRdb lists one record per CDR3 protein. The sample contains some 160,000 distinct CDR3 sequences, roughly 92% of which appear only once. The specimen was CD4+ T cells from PBMCs. These receptors originate from a human donor with Susac syndrome. Both conserved end residues are part of each CDR3. A D gene is named only where the DNA matches it firmly. Part of the rows lack a size; the others show once, few, many or a class for expanded clones.

few 15 TRBJ2-5 TRBV6-2/TRBV6-3 NA CASSYGGGVQGTQYF TGTGCCAGCAGTTATGGAGGTGGCGTTCAAGGGACCCAGTACTTC
NA 11 TRBJ1-2 TRBV2 NA CASRESYGYTF TGTGCCAGCAGAGAATCCTATGGCTACACCTTC
NA 13 TRBJ1-1 TRBV7-6 NA CASSPGPSTEAFF TGTGCCAGCAGCCCGGGACCGTCCACTGAAGCTTTCTTT
NA 13 TRBJ2-7 TRBV10-1 NA CASSEGTKTEQYF TGCGCCAGCAGTGAAGGCACTAAAACCGAGCAGTACTTC
NA 16 TRBJ2-2 TRBV18 TRBD2 CASSPVLPGGTGELFF TGTGCCAGCTCACCAGTTCTCCCGGGAGGGACCGGGGAGCTGTTTTTT
NA 15 TRBJ2-3 TRBV6-5 NA CASSLGGSRGDTQYF TGTGCCAGCAGTTTGGGGGGATCCCGGGGGGATACGCAGTATTTT
NA 16 TRBJ2-6 TRBV5-4 TRBD1 CASSSGQTSGANVLTF TGTGCCAGCAGCTCGGGACAGACTTCTGGGGCCAACGTCCTGACTTTC
once 12 TRBJ1-5 TRBV6-6 NA CAIYREGQPQHF TGTGCCATCTACAGGGAGGGTCAGCCCCAGCATTTT
NA 16 TRBJ1-4 TRBV24-1 NA CATSANPKRQEEKLFF TGTGCCACCAGTGCAAATCCGAAAAGACAGGAAGAAAAACTGTTTTTT
NA 18 TRBJ2-6 TRBV20-1 NA CSARGTGSQSSGANVLTF TGCAGTGCTAGAGGTACTGGATCCCAGAGCTCTGGGGCCAACGTCCTGACTTTC
once 16 TRBJ2-4 TRBV7-2 NA CASSDRTALAKNIQYF TGTGCCAGCAGCGACCGGACCGCACTAGCCAAAAACATTCAGTACTTC
NA 13 TRBJ2-7 TRBV6-5 TRBD2 CASSFGTSDEQYF TGTGCCAGCAGTTTCGGGACTAGCGACGAGCAGTACTTC
NA 16 TRBJ2-1 TRBV7-9 TRBD2 CASSQVSGGAANEQFF TGTGCCAGCAGCCAAGTCAGCGGGGGGGCTGCCAATGAGCAGTTCTTC
NA 14 TRBJ2-3 TRBV5-4 NA CASSSTTSTDTQYF TGTGCCAGCAGTAGCACGACTAGCACAGATACGCAGTATTTT
NA 16 TRBJ2-2 TRBV18 TRBD2 CASSPGTTANTGELFF TGTGCCAGCTCACCAGGGACTACCGCGAACACCGGGGAGCTGTTTTTT
NA 14 TRBJ1-5 TRBV20-1 NA CSAIEGAGNQPQHF TGCAGTGCTATAGAAGGAGCGGGCAATCAGCCCCAGCATTTT
few 13 TRBJ1-5 TRBV9 NA CASSVGSNQPQHF TGTGCCAGCAGTGTGGGCAGCAATCAGCCCCAGCATTTT
NA 13 TRBJ1-6 TRBV27 NA CASSWNANSPLHF TGTGCCAGCAGTTGGAATGCTAATTCACCCCTCCACTTT
NA 13 TRBJ2-5 TRBV20-1 NA CSKQGPSQETQYF TGCAGTAAGCAGGGACCGTCACAAGAGACCCAGTACTTC
NA 11 TRBJ2-1 TRBV20-1 NA CSLLAVNEQFF TGCAGCTTGCTAGCTGTCAATGAGCAGTTCTTC
NA 15 TRBJ2-3 TRBV20-1 NA CSAIPWTYSTDTQYF TGCAGTGCTATCCCTTGGACGTATAGCACAGATACGCAGTATTTT
NA 15 TRBJ1-4 TRBV12-3/TRBV12-4 NA CASSSRVVANEKLFF TGTGCCAGCAGTTCCAGGGTAGTGGCTAATGAAAAACTGTTTTTT
NA 11 TRBJ1-6 TRBV6-2/TRBV6-3 NA CASSQGRFFGF TGTGCCAGCAGTCAGGGACGGTTTTTCGGCTTT
NA 13 TRBJ2-7 TRBV12-3/TRBV12-4 TRBD2 CASSPFLAGRKYF TGTGCCAGCAGTCCATTTCTAGCGGGGAGGAAGTACTTC
NA 16 TRBJ1-6 TRBV4-1 NA CASSPNAGRDNSPLHF TGCGCCAGCAGCCCCAATGCGGGGCGCGATAATTCACCCCTCCACTTT
NA 16 TRBJ1-2 TRBV4-1 TRBD1 CASSQGRGQGNYGYTF TGCGCCAGCAGCCAAGGACGGGGACAGGGGAACTATGGCTACACCTTC
few 13 TRBJ1-1 TRBV18 NA CASSQGMNTEAFF TGTGCCAGCTCACAGGGTATGAACACTGAAGCTTTCTTT
NA 13 TRBJ2-5 TRBV7-8 TRBD1 CASSEDRRGAQYF TGTGCCAGCAGCGAGGACAGGCGTGGGGCCCAGTACTTC
NA 16 TRBJ2-2 TRBV18 NA CASSPRDPANTGELFF TGTGCCAGCTCACCCCGGGACCCTGCGAACACCGGGGAGCTGTTTTTT
once 16 TRBJ2-3 TRBV7-6 TRBD2 CASSLGPTSGTDTQYF TGTGCCAGCAGCTTAGGCCCGACTAGCGGGACCGATACGCAGTATTTT
NA 13 TRBJ1-1 TRBV2 NA CAPRDTSNTEAFF TGTGCCCCACGGGACACCTCGAACACTGAAGCTTTCTTT
NA 14 TRBJ2-6 TRBV20-1 NA CSAIKRSGANVLTF TGCAGTGCAATCAAGCGCTCTGGGGCCAACGTCCTGACTTTC
once 13 TRBJ2-5 TRBV20-1 NA CSAREGSRGTQYF TGCAGTGCTAGAGAGGGATCCCGCGGGACCCAGTACTTC
NA 15 TRBJ2-3 TRBV7-9 NA CASSFFVGGADTQYF TGTGCCAGCAGCTTCTTTGTAGGGGGGGCAGATACGCAGTATTTT
once 13 TRBJ1-3 TRBV2 NA CASASSRGNTIYF TGTGCCAGCGCTTCTTCGAGGGGAAACACCATATATTTT
NA 14 TRBJ1-2 TRBV12-3/TRBV12-4 NA CASSSGGGLGGYTF TGTGCCAGCAGCTCTGGGGGGGGCTTAGGTGGCTACACCTTC
NA 10 TRBJ2-7 TRBV29-1 NA CSVGMDEQYF TGCAGCGTTGGTATGGACGAGCAGTACTTC
NA 15 TRBJ1-2 TRBV20-1 NA CSAPHGPTVPYGYTF TGCAGTGCTCCCCACGGGCCGACAGTTCCCTATGGCTACACCTTC
NA 14 TRBJ1-2 TRBV5-1 NA CASSLGHGTYGYTF TGCGCCAGCAGCCTGGGACACGGGACGTATGGCTACACCTTC
NA 16 TRBJ2-3 TRBV5-1 TRBD2 CASSLAGGAATDTQYF TGCGCCAGCAGCTTGGCCGGGGGGGCAGCCACAGATACGCAGTATTTT